Each of the 20 T cell receptor beta chains below was sequenced from the same sample in a study of blood T cell repertoires in COVID-19. Some clones are missing from TCRdb's copy, which holds only in-frame ones; the method was immunoSEQ multiplex PCR. The data contain 250,000 or so clones, about four fifths of them singletons. The sample consisted of peripheral blood. The receptors come from a man between 25 and 39 years old who had recovered from COVID-19.

This rearrangement joins TRBV7-8 to TRBJ1-2; D not certain. The length of the CDR3 is 15 residues. Trimming pared 6 bases from V and 8 bases from J, leaving 22 bases between. CDR1 and CDR2 (germline): SGHVS, FQNEAQ. For the CDR3, the DNA is TGTGCCAGCAGTTCAAGCGGGTGGAGGGTAGGGGGCTACACCTTC. Its translation: CASSSSGWRVGGYTF.

This clone appeared many times. The CDR3 region is CATSRDRGSVSYGYTF. In DNA form, the CDR3 reads TGTGCCACCAGCAGAGACCGGGGGTCGGTTAGCTATGGCTACACCTTC. The gene calls are TRBV15 and TRBJ1-2; TRBD1 is a possible D gene (5 bases). This CDR3 is 16 amino acids long. Deletions cut 0 bases from V and 4 bases from J, with 15 bases between. Germline CDR1 reads LNHNV; CDR2 reads YYDKDF (reference sequence).

The chain couples TRBV14 to TRBJ2-3; 10 bases match TRBD2. The germline CDR1 and CDR2 sequences are SGHDN and FVKESK. V lost 4 bases and J lost 2; bases outside the gene matches: 12. This CDR3 region has 18 residues. The CDR3 protein is CASSLLGLAGELTDTQYF. The CDR3 DNA is TGTGCCAGCAGCCTCTTGGGTCTAGCGGGGGAACTCACAGATACGCAGTATTTT.

The CDR3 nucleotides are TGTGCCAGCAATTGGGGACAGGGGGGTACCGGGGAGCTGTTTTTT. Its translation: CASNWGQGGTGELFF. This chain joins TRBV6-6 and TRBJ2-2, with 11 bases that match TRBD1. The CDR3 covers 15 residues. V lost 7 bases, J lost 5 bases, and 6 bases stayed unmatched. CDR1 is MNHNY, CDR2 SVGAGI, per germline (reference sequence).

Details on this clone: A junction end diverges from the germline sequence, so it may reflect a read error. The genes are TRBV27 and TRBJ1-2; no reliable D call. Per the germline V gene, CDR1 is MNHEY and CDR2 is SMNVEV (reference sequence). The CDR3 totals 14 residues. CDR3: CASSSHLRNYGYIF. In nucleotides, the CDR3 is TGTGCCAGCAGTTCCCATCTCAGAAACTATGGCTACATCTTC.

The chain is built from TRBV6-5 and TRBJ1-3, with D possibly TRBD1 on 6 matching bases. V lost 2 bases, J lost 2 bases, and 10 bases lay in between. Germline V gives CDR1 MNHEY, CDR2 SVGAGI. CDR3 length equals 15 residues. CDR3 region: CASSYRGGTGNTIYF. The CDR3 coding sequence is TGTGCCAGCAGTTACCGAGGGGGAACTGGAAACACCATATATTTT.

The chain uses TRBV18 and TRBJ1-5; no clear D. CDR1 and CDR2 (germline): KGHSH, LQKENI. The CDR3 has 13 residues. V was pared by 1 base and J by 5 bases, with 6 bases between. This CDR3 is CASSPLLDQPQHF. The CDR3 bases are TGTGCCAGCTCACCACTCTTAGATCAGCCCCAGCATTTT.

This sequence joins TRBV28 and TRBJ1-3, with 7 positions matching TRBD1. Germline CDR1 MDHEN, CDR2 SYDVKM. V dropped 7 bases and J dropped 3; count of bases not matched to a gene: 9. CDR3 length: 15 residues. The CDR3 protein is CASMPGGNFGNTIYF. The CDR3 DNA sequence: TGTGCCAGCATGCCAGGGGGTAATTTTGGAAACACCATATATTTT.

The chain carries TRBV7-2 and TRBJ1-5; D gene unclear. The CDR3 loop spans 13 amino acids. V was trimmed by 3 bases and J by 8 bases, leaving 11 bases between them. CDR1 and CDR2 from the germline V gene are SGHTA and FQGNSA. CDR3: CASSFRGREPQHF. CDR3 nucleotides: TGTGCCAGCAGCTTTCGGGGAAGAGAGCCCCAGCATTTT.

The chain is built from TRBV10-1 and TRBJ2-1; 10 bases map to TRBD2. The CDR3 covers 14 residues. From germline, CDR1 is WNHNN and CDR2 SYGVQD (reference sequence). With 5 bases clipped from V and 5 bases from J, the junction kept 3 bases outside the gene matches. CDR3 loop: CASSYSGGNNEQFF. In nucleotides, the CDR3 is TGCGCCAGCAGTTATAGCGGGGGGAACAATGAGCAGTTCTTC.

The rearrangement uses TRBV4-1 and TRBJ2-5; TRBD2 aligns across 9 bases. V trimming: 4 bases; J trimming: 0 bases; junction bases outside the gene matches: 9. The germline CDR1 and CDR2 sequences are MGHRA and YSYEKL. The CDR3 loop spans 17 amino acids. The CDR3 DNA reads as TGCGCCAGCAGCCCTTCGGGGCTAGCGGGGTACCAAGAGACCCAGTACTTC. As protein: CASSPSGLAGYQETQYF.

CDR3 sequence: CASSPPGLAPKTQYF. The DNA of the CDR3 is TGTGCCAGCTCACCACCGGGACTAGCCCCGAAGACCCAGTACTTC. The chain has TRBV18 and TRBJ2-5; 9 nucleotides line up with TRBD2. The CDR3 is 15 residues long. The ends lost 0 bases at V and 6 bases at J; junction bases unmatched: 5. CDR1 is KGHSH, CDR2 LQKENI, per germline.

The chain has TRBV5-1 and TRBJ1-3; unclear D gene. The CDR3 consists of 15 residues. Between the trimmed V and J ends, which lost 4 bases and 1 base, there was a span of 12 bases. Germline loops: CDR1 SGHRS, CDR2 YFSETQ. Here the CDR3 DNA reads TGCGCCAGCAGCCGTTCTAGCAGTTCTGGAAACACCATATATTTT. Translated: CASSRSSSSGNTIYF.

V is TRBV19 and J is TRBJ1-1; D uncertain. The CDR3 length is 15 residues. The V end lost 2 bases, the J end lost 0 bases, and 10 bases lay between the germline ends. CDR1 and CDR2 from the germline V gene are LNHDA and SQIVND (reference sequence). For the CDR3, the DNA is TGTGCCAGTAGTATAACGGGTCTTATGAACACTGAAGCTTTCTTT. Translating gives CASSITGLMNTEAFF. The full variable domain, rest sourced from reference TRBV19 and TRBJ1-1, is DGGITQSPKYLFRKEGQNVTLSCEQNLNHDAMYWYRQDPGQGLRLIYYSQIVNDFQKGDIAEGYSVSREKKESFPLTVTSAQKNPTAFYLCASSITGLMNTEAFFGQGTRLTVV.

This chain joins TRBV3-1 (or the pseudogene TRBV3-2) and TRBJ1-2; TRBD1 might be the D (6 bases). Germline V gene lookup returns CDR1 LGHDT and CDR2 YNNKEL (reference sequence). The ends were cut back, 4 bases at V and 7 bases at J, with 7 bases in the middle. The CDR3 contains 11 residues. The CDR3 DNA reads TGTGCCAGCAGCCCAGGGGTTGGCTACACCTTC. This translates into CASSPGVGYTF.

This sequence joins TRBV7-7 and TRBJ1-5; D gene unclear. Germline CDR1 and CDR2: SSHAT and FNYEAQ (reference sequence). The CDR3 covers 18 residues. Trimming left V 6 bases short and J 0 bases short, with 21 bases between. In DNA form, the CDR3 reads TGTGCCAGCAGTCGCCCCGGGTCGTTCCCCTTTAGCAATCAGCCCCAGCATTTT. The encoded protein is CASSRPGSFPFSNQPQHF.

The gene calls are TRBV2 and TRBJ2-3; D possibly corresponds to TRBD1 (6 bases). The CDR3 extends over 13 amino acids. V lost 7 bases and J 3 bases, leaving 11 bases between the germline ends. CDR1 and CDR2 from the germline V gene are SNHLY and FYNNEI. This CDR3 reads CASKQGLTDTQYF. CDR3 sequence (DNA): TGTGCCAGCAAGCAGGGGTTAACAGATACGCAGTATTTT.

V is TRBV2 and J is TRBJ1-2; the D is unclear. The V end was cut by 8 bases, the J end by 2 bases, with 9 bases between. Germline V lookup: CDR1 SNHLY, CDR2 FYNNEI. The CDR3 length is 12 residues. For the CDR3, the DNA is TGTGCCAGCCTGGCGGGGAACTATGGCTACACCTTC. This codes for CASLAGNYGYTF.

The chain is built from TRBV2 and TRBJ1-4, with 9 bases identical to TRBD1. The CDR3 contains 14 residues. V shed 5 bases and J 7 bases; nucleotides not matched to a gene: 5. Germline V gives CDR1 SNHLY, CDR2 FYNNEI. The CDR3 here is CASSWGTGSEKLFF. CDR3 sequence (DNA): TGTGCCAGCAGTTGGGGGACAGGGAGTGAAAAACTGTTTTTT.

The rearrangement uses TRBV18 and TRBJ2-4; D perhaps matches TRBD1 (5 bases). The germline V gene has CDR1 KGHSH and CDR2 LQKENI. V lost 2 bases, J lost 7 bases, and 12 bases lay in between. This CDR3 is 14 amino acids long. The CDR3 sequence: CASSPEAGWNIQYF. The CDR3 coding sequence is TGTGCCAGCTCACCAGAGGCAGGGTGGAACATTCAGTACTTC.